The 19 T cell receptor beta chains below all came from one sample that was sequenced in a study of T-cell reconstitution after alpha-beta-depleted transplantation in children. It was with unique molecular identifiers that the TCRbeta library was prepared. One entry per CDR3 protein results from TCRdb running MiXCR on the PCR reads. This table has some 150,000 distinct CDR3 sequences, around 8.5% appearing once. This specimen was PBMCs, mostly from graft donor cells, taken 180 days after TCRalphabeta/CD19-depleted stem cell transplant. These receptors came from a female patient aged 2-15 years who had a stem cell transplant for congenital amegakaryocytic thrombocytopenia, so the T cells may come from the graft donor.

The sample holds many counts of this clonotype. The DNA of the CDR3 is TGCAGCGCCTACAGGGAGAGGGGTGAAAAACTGTTTTTT. Protein: CSAYRERGEKLFF. V gene TRBV29-1 combines with J gene TRBJ1-4; tentatively, D is TRBD1 (6 bases). This CDR3 region has 13 residues. V was shortened by 7 bases and J by 7 bases, with 16 bases between the two germline ends. Germline V gene lookup returns CDR1 SQVTM and CDR2 ANQGSEA.

With respect to this clonotype: The CDR3 ends on some other residue instead of the conserved phenylalanine or tryptophan, so this is likely a read error. CDR3: CAIRSVDSPLHL. DNA for the CDR3: TGTGCCATCCGTTCAGTGGATTCACCCCTCCACTTG. The V call is TRBV10-3, the J call TRBJ1-6; D is ambiguous. Germline assignment: CDR1 ENHRY and CDR2 SYGVKD. V shed 8 bases and J shed 8 bases, with 10 bases lying between them. The CDR3 totals 12 residues.

This clonotype was detected a few times. V is TRBV7-9 and J is TRBJ2-6; D is uncertain. Germline CDR1 reads SEHNR; CDR2 reads FQNEAQ (reference sequence). The germline V and J ends were trimmed by 8 bases and 0 bases, with 11 bases remaining between them. This CDR3 comprises 15 residues. The CDR3 DNA follows: TGTGCCAGCGAGACTCTTTTCTCTGGGGCCAACGTCCTGACTTTC. Translated, it gives CASETLFSGANVLTF.

The table lists this clonotype with many counts. The chain is built from TRBV5-1 and TRBJ2-7, with 10 nucleotides matching TRBD2. The germline V gene encodes CDR1 SGHRS and CDR2 YFSETQ. The CDR3 runs 18 residues. The ends lost 3 bases at V and 0 bases at J; junction bases unmatched: 12. CDR3 loop: CASSSLTSGLASSYEQYF. The DNA of the CDR3 is TGCGCCAGCAGCTCCTTGACTAGCGGGCTTGCTTCCTCCTACGAGCAGTACTTC.

This clonotype was seen many times. The J gene is TRBJ2-1, the V gene TRBV29-1; 10 bases are a match to TRBD1. Germline CDR1 is SQVTM and CDR2 is ANQGSEA. This CDR3 is 17 amino acids long. V was clipped by 5 bases and J by 0 bases; unmatched bases: 10. CDR3 DNA: TGCAGCGTTCCGGGACAGGGGCGCTCCTCCTCCTACAATGAGCAGTTCTTC. Translating gives CSVPGQGRSSSYNEQFF.

This clonotype has ten or more counts. J is TRBJ2-3 and V is TRBV7-2; D unclear. Trimming stripped 5 bases from V and 4 bases from J, with 10 bases between. In germline, CDR1 is SGHTA, CDR2 FQGNSA. CDR3 length: 13 residues. Written as DNA, the CDR3 is TGTGCCAGCAGCCCCCTCTCTGCAGATACGCAGTATTTT. Protein sequence: CASSPLSADTQYF.

This CDR3 is CAISGAGGSSYEQYF. The DNA of the CDR3 is TGTGCCATCAGTGGGGCGGGCGGGAGCTCCTACGAGCAGTACTTC. This sequence joins TRBV10-3 and TRBJ2-7; 7 nucleotides line up with TRBD2. This CDR3 spans 15 amino acids. Germline lookup yields CDR1 ENHRY and CDR2 SYGVKD. Germline trimming cut 4 bases from V and 0 bases from J; bases unmatched to any gene: 6.

The CDR3 loop is CSARAALSYNEQFF. Written as DNA, the CDR3 is TGCAGTGCTAGGGCGGCCCTCTCCTACAATGAGCAGTTCTTC. This chain joins TRBV20-1 and TRBJ2-1; D unresolved. The length of the CDR3 is 14 residues. Germline V gives CDR1 DFQATT, CDR2 SNEGSKA (reference sequence). Trimming took off 3 bases at V and 0 bases at J, with 9 bases between the two ends.

This clonotype was observed at least ten times. The rearrangement links TRBV3-1 to TRBJ2-7; D unclear. Germline assignment: CDR1 LGHDT and CDR2 YNNKEL (reference sequence). The CDR3 has 13 residues. Trimming removed 7 bases from V and 0 bases from J, with 10 bases in between. CDR3 loop: CASTQSLSYEQYF. The CDR3 DNA sequence: TGTGCCAGCACCCAGTCGCTCTCCTACGAGCAGTACTTC.

This clonotype was counted at least ten times. V usage is TRBV28 and J usage is TRBJ2-1; 8 bases are a match to TRBD2. Germline V gives CDR1 MDHEN, CDR2 SYDVKM. The CDR3 length is 17 residues. The junction had 6 bases not matched to a gene; V was cut back by 0 bases and J by 2 bases. The CDR3 loop is CASSLWYERGPYNEQFF. CDR3 nucleotides: TGTGCCAGCAGTTTATGGTACGAGCGGGGGCCCTACAATGAGCAGTTCTTC.

This clonotype has at least ten counts. This sequence joins TRBV29-1 and TRBJ1-1; 8 positions agree with TRBD1. The V gene's germline CDR1 is SQVTM and CDR2 ANQGSEA. CDR3 size: 13 residues. The CDR3, as DNA: TGCAGTATCGACAGGGGCAAAAACACTGAAGCTTTCTTT. It yields the protein CSIDRGKNTEAFF.

This clonotype showed up just a few times. The genes are TRBV4-2 and TRBJ2-7; TRBD1 aligns across 9 bases. CDR1 LGHNA and CDR2 YNFKEQ come from the germline V gene. The V segment lost 3 bases and the J segment 1 base; nucleotides outside the gene matches: 4. The CDR3 length is 15 residues. CDR3 bases: TGTGCCAGCAGCCAGGGGGACAGGGATTCCTACGAGCAGTACTTC. Encoded protein: CASSQGDRDSYEQYF.

This clonotype was found many times. This rearrangement joins TRBV5-1 to TRBJ2-2; possible D gene TRBD1, 6 bases. This CDR3 has 13 amino acids. V lost 1 base to trimming and J lost 6 bases, with 7 bases between them. Germline CDR1 and CDR2: SGHRS and YFSETQ. Here the CDR3 DNA reads TGCGCCAGCAGCTTGTCAGGGGCCGGGGAGCTGTTTTTT. It encodes CASSLSGAGELFF.

In this sample, this clonotype turned up many times. This sequence joins TRBV20-1 and TRBJ1-1; possible D gene TRBD1, 5 bases. CDR1 is DFQATT and CDR2 is SNEGSKA in the germline V gene (reference sequence). This CDR3 contains 14 residues. V lost 3 bases to trimming and J lost 5 bases, with 16 bases between them. The chain's CDR3 is CSARVQVWGTEAFF. CDR3 sequence (DNA): TGCAGTGCTAGGGTACAGGTCTGGGGAACTGAAGCTTTCTTT.

This clonotype was seen repeatedly, ten times or more. The V gene is TRBV9, the J gene TRBJ2-4; 8 positions match TRBD2. CDR1 and CDR2 (germline): SGDLS, YYNGEE. CDR3 length: 15 residues. The ends lost 0 bases at V and 9 bases at J; junction bases unmatched: 8. CDR3 loop: CASSVAGLGHSIQYF. CDR3 nucleotides: TGTGCCAGCAGCGTAGCGGGACTAGGACATAGCATTCAGTACTTC. Based on the CDR3 plus reference TRBV9 and TRBJ2-4, the full variable domain is DSGVTQTPKHLITATGQRVTLRCSPRSGDLSVYWYQQSLDQGLQFLIQYYNGEERAKGNILERFSAQQFPDLHSELNLSSLELGDSALYFCASSVAGLGHSIQYFGAGTRLSVL.

This clonotype was picked up many times. V is TRBV12-3 or TRBV12-4 and J is TRBJ2-7; D unclear. The V and J ends lost 3 bases and 5 bases respectively, with 5 bases between them. The CDR3 has 11 residues. CDR3 nucleotides: TGTGCCAGCAGTTTTCTCGACGAGCAGTACTTC. It specifies CASSFLDEQYF.

Ten or more counts support this clonotype. The chain has TRBV28 and TRBJ2-4; possibly TRBD2 for D (6 bases). Between the trimmed V and J ends, which lost 5 bases and 2 bases, there was a span of 19 bases. Germline V lookup: CDR1 MDHEN, CDR2 SYDVKM. The CDR3 spans 17 residues. DNA for the CDR3: TGTGCCAGCAGTCCCCTCGGGAGAACTAAAACCAAAAACATTCAGTACTTC. Amino acids: CASSPLGRTKTKNIQYF.

CDR3 sequence: CASSYVGNYGYTF. The CDR3 DNA sequence: TGTGCCAGCAGTTATGTCGGCAACTATGGCTACACCTTC. The chain uses TRBV6-5 and TRBJ1-2; the D is unclear. V was shortened by 3 bases and J by 2 bases, with 7 bases between the two germline ends. The CDR3 spans 13 residues. Germline V gene lookup returns CDR1 MNHEY and CDR2 SVGAGI.

The rearrangement links TRBV6-1 to TRBJ2-7; 9 bases match TRBD1. Germline trimming cut 8 bases from V and 7 bases from J; bases unmatched to any gene: 9. Germline values: CDR1 MNHNS, CDR2 SASEGT. The CDR3 sequence is 13 residues long. DNA of the CDR3: TGTGCCAGCGGCCGGGACAGGGTCGCGGAGCAGTACTTC. This codes for CASGRDRVAEQYF.